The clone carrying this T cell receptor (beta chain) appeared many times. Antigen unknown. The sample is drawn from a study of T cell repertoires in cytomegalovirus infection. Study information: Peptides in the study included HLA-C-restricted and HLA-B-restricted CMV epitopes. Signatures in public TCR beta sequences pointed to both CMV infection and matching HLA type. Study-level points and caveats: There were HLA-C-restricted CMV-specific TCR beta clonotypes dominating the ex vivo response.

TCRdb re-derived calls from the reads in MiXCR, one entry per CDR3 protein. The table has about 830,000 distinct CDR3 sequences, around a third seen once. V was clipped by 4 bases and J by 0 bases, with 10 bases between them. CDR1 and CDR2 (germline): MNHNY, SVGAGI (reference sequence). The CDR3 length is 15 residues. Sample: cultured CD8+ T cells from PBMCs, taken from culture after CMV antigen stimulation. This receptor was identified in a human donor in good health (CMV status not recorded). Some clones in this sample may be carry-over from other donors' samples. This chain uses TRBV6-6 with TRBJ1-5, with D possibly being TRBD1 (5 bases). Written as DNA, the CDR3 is TGTGCCAGCAGTTCCGGGGGGTATAGCAATCAGCCCCAGCATTTT. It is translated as CASSSGGYSNQPQHF.